This T cell receptor beta chain was recovered during a study of blood T cell repertoires in COVID-19. Whole-study context: PBMCs, B-cell-depleted T cells, or T cells were the source of the cDNA or gDNA that made up the material.

Germline V CDR1 and CDR2: SGHNT, YYREEE (reference sequence). V lost 4 bases, J lost 4 bases, and 14 bases lay in between. CDR3 size: 15 residues. Assay: immunoSEQ multiplex PCR; the TCRdb copy retains only in-frame clones and omits some. The table records fewer than 150,000 clones, around 90% of them present only once. The chain links TRBV5-4 to TRBJ1-4, with D perhaps matching TRBD1 (5 bases). This TCR derives from a woman aged 45-59 years with active or convalescent COVID-19. The sample was peripheral blood. The CDR3 loop reads CASSRRAGFNEKLFF. DNA for the CDR3: TGTGCCAGCAGCCGCAGAGCAGGGTTTAATGAAAAACTGTTTTTT.